This T cell receptor beta chain stems from a study of T cell repertoires in cytomegalovirus infection. The study's findings and limits: Within the response measured ex vivo, HLA-C-restricted CMV-specific TCR beta clonotypes were dominant.

MiXCR was run by TCRdb on the reads, yielding one entry per CDR3 protein. The table records 300,000 or so distinct CDR3 sequences, 25% of them present only once. A few counts support this clonotype. What it binds is not known. The receptor's source is a human donor in good health (CMV status not recorded). Some clones in this sample may be carry-over from other donors' samples. Sequenced: PBMCs.

The CDR3 here is CAISVLQEETQYF. DNA for the CDR3: TGTGCCATCAGTGTCTTACAGGAAGAGACCCAGTACTTC. J is TRBJ2-5 and V is TRBV10-3; perhaps TRBD1 as D (5 bases). Germline-derived CDR1 and CDR2 are ENHRY and SYGVKD. This CDR3 has 13 residues. Trimming left V 4 bases short and J 3 bases short, with 9 bases between.